The next 29 T cell receptor beta chains were all read from a single sample in a study of neurological immune-mediated disorders. One entry per CDR3 protein, called by TCRdb with MiXCR from the 5' RACE reads. The sample holds over 70,000 distinct CDR3 sequences; 9.5% to 13% are singletons and the top ten take 8.5% to 10%. Documented time point: longitudinal time-point 1 (baseline). Sequencing used PBMCs. Every receptor here comes from a man aged 30 to 39 in good health.

This clonotype was seen ten or more times. The V gene is TRBV7-2, the J gene TRBJ1-5, with D perhaps matching TRBD1 (6 bases). Germline-derived CDR1 and CDR2 are SGHTA and FQGNSA. With 4 bases removed from V and 9 bases from J, the gap between germline ends came to 25 bases. The CDR3 loop spans 17 amino acids. The CDR3 loop reads CASSSRGARGALRPQHF. The CDR3 DNA sequence: TGTGCCAGCAGCTCTCGGGGGGCTCGAGGAGCGTTGAGGCCCCAGCATTTT.

This clonotype was detected ten times or more. This CDR3 reads CASSYSRASGTNEQFF. CDR3 DNA: TGTGCCAGCAGTTACTCCCGGGCTAGCGGGACCAATGAGCAGTTCTTC. The rearrangement joins TRBV6-5 to TRBJ2-1, with 9 nucleotides matching TRBD2. The CDR3 is 16 residues long. CDR1 is MNHEY and CDR2 is SVGAGI in the germline V gene. J lost 6 bases, V lost 0 bases, and 6 bases had no gene match.

This clonotype was recorded at least ten times. This rearrangement joins TRBV28 to TRBJ2-7, with 8 bases lining up with TRBD1. The CDR3 runs 14 residues. V lost 5 bases to trimming and J lost 5 bases; unmatched junction nucleotides: 8. CDR1 is MDHEN and CDR2 is SYDVKM in the germline V gene. The CDR3 coding sequence is TGTGCCAGCAGTCTAGGAGGACAGGGCAACGAGCAGTACTTC. Its protein is CASSLGGQGNEQYF.

This clonotype was seen many times. The chain is built from TRBV9 and TRBJ1-1, with D possibly TRBD1 on 6 matching bases. CDR1 is SGDLS, CDR2 YYNGEE, per germline. The CDR3 length is 16 residues. Trimming left V 3 bases short and J 11 bases short, with 26 bases between. The CDR3 sequence: CASSAGSSTGPQRAFF. As DNA, the CDR3 is TGTGCCAGCAGCGCCGGATCATCTACAGGGCCGCAGCGGGCTTTCTTT.

This clonotype was seen many times. The rearrangement links TRBV6-1 to TRBJ2-3, with unresolved D. Per germline, CDR1 MNHNS and CDR2 SASEGT. CDR3 length: 16 amino acids. Trimming took 2 bases from V and 1 from J, leaving 13 bases between them. This CDR3 is CASSEYRLTRTDTQYF. As DNA, the CDR3 is TGTGCCAGCAGTGAATACCGACTGACCCGCACAGATACGCAGTATTTT.

This clonotype has at least ten counts. The chain couples TRBV29-1 to TRBJ2-3; no reliable D call. Germline loops: CDR1 SQVTM, CDR2 ANQGSEA. The CDR3 is 14 residues long. Trimming pared 4 bases from V and 4 bases from J, leaving 15 bases between. DNA for the CDR3: TGCAGCGTTGGTCTGTCGGCGCGCCCAGATACGCAGTATTTT. Its protein is CSVGLSARPDTQYF.

In this sample, this clonotype turned up many times. This chain uses TRBV12-3 or TRBV12-4 with TRBJ1-2; perhaps TRBD1 as D (5 bases). The CDR3 contains 14 residues. With 7 bases removed from V and 8 bases from J, the gap between germline ends came to 20 bases. CDR3 nucleotides: TGTGCCAGCAACCCCGGGACTCTAAGTTTGGGCTACACCTTC. Its protein is CASNPGTLSLGYTF.

This clonotype appeared many times. The chain is built from TRBV24-1 and TRBJ2-1, with D possibly being TRBD1 (6 bases). Trimming took 5 bases from V and 4 from J, leaving 20 bases between them. This CDR3 has 17 residues. CDR1 and CDR2 (germline): KGHDR, SFDVKD. CDR3 amino acids: CATSAPSGQLLYNEQFF. CDR3 DNA: TGTGCCACCAGTGCACCCTCCGGACAGCTATTATACAATGAGCAGTTCTTC.

The sample holds one count of this clonotype. A much larger clone sits a single nucleotide away, making a read error possible. V gene TRBV10-2 combines with J gene TRBJ2-4, with 7 bases aligning to TRBD1. The V gene end was trimmed by 8 bases and the J gene end by 6 bases; junction bases not matched to a gene: 13. CDR1 is WSHSY and CDR2 is SAAADI in the germline V gene. The CDR3 loop spans 15 amino acids. DNA for the CDR3: TGCGCCAGCGGGCAGGGGGTACCTCGGGTAAACATTCAGTACTTC. Protein sequence: CASGQGVPRVNIQYF.

At least ten counts were recorded for this clonotype. The chain recombines TRBV20-1 with TRBJ1-6, with no clear D. The CDR3 length is 14 residues. Trimming took off 7 bases at V and 0 bases at J, with 10 bases between the two ends. Looked up from germline, CDR1 is DFQATT and CDR2 is SNEGSKA (reference sequence). CDR3 DNA: TGCAGTGGCGAGTCGAGCTCCTATAATTCACCCCTCCACTTT. It codes for CSGESSSYNSPLHF.

For this clonotype: This could be a read error, since a much larger clone is one nucleotide away. J is TRBJ1-5 and V is TRBV7-9; D not certain. CDR1 is SEHNR, CDR2 FQNEAQ, per germline (reference sequence). V was shortened by 1 base and J by 2 bases, with 18 bases between the two germline ends. The length of the CDR3 is 18 residues. CDR3 coding DNA: TGTGCCAGCAGCTTAGAGGTACTCTCCCCGAGGGGCAATCAGCCCCAGCATTTT. Protein: CASSLEVLSPRGNQPQHF.

The rearrangement uses TRBV6-7 and TRBJ2-2; 14 positions agree with TRBD2. TRBV6-7 is an ORF for which the function is uncertain. Trimming removed 10 bases from V and 2 bases from J; junction bases left unmatched: 6. This CDR3 contains 16 residues. The CDR3 spells CATWGLAGANTGELFF. CDR3 coding DNA: TGTGCCACCTGGGGACTAGCGGGGGCCAACACCGGGGAGCTGTTTTTT.

This clonotype has a count of ten or more. V is TRBV20-1 and J is TRBJ1-5; tentative D call: TRBD1 (6 bases). CDR1 is DFQATT and CDR2 is SNEGSKA in the germline V gene (reference sequence). Trimming shortened V by 4 bases and J by 2 bases, and 21 bases separated the two germline ends. The CDR3 totals 17 residues. CDR3 DNA sequence: TGCAGTGCTACTCCACTCTTTGACAGGAATGGCAATCAGCCCCAGCATTTT. This codes for CSATPLFDRNGNQPQHF.

This clonotype was seen more than once but under ten times. The CDR3 sequence is CASSPSREGSTDTQYF. The CDR3 nucleotides are TGTGCCAGCTCACCTTCCCGCGAGGGTAGCACAGATACGCAGTATTTT. This chain links TRBV18 with TRBJ2-3; a possible D gene is TRBD2 (5 bases). In germline, CDR1 is KGHSH, CDR2 LQKENI. The CDR3 contains 16 residues. V was pared by 3 bases and J by 0 bases, with 13 bases between.

The V call is TRBV28, the J call TRBJ2-1, with D possibly being TRBD1 or TRBD2 (5 bases each). Germline V gene data show CDR1 as MDHEN and CDR2 as SYDVKM. Deletions cut 5 bases from V and 10 bases from J, with 21 bases between. The CDR3 spans 15 residues. The CDR3 sequence is CASSLRGEPSWEQFF. DNA of the CDR3: TGTGCCAGCAGTCTCCGGGGCGAACCATCTTGGGAGCAGTTCTTC.

This clonotype was seen many times. This chain uses TRBV12-3 or TRBV12-4 with TRBJ2-4; either TRBD1 or TRBD2 may fit D (5 bases each). The V end lost 7 bases, the J end lost 6 bases, and 16 bases lay between the germline ends. The length of the CDR3 is 14 residues. CDR3 sequence reads: CASTDLRGGNIQYF. CDR3 sequence (DNA): TGTGCCAGCACCGATCTCCGGGGCGGAAACATTCAGTACTTC.

This clonotype was seen at least ten times. The chain links TRBV28 to TRBJ2-3; the D gene could be TRBD1 or TRBD2 (6 bases each). V was trimmed by 5 bases and J by 2 bases, leaving 17 bases between them. This CDR3 contains 16 residues. Germline values: CDR1 MDHEN, CDR2 SYDVKM. CDR3 sequence (DNA): TGTGCCAGCAGTGCAAGACAGGCGCGGGACACAGATACGCAGTATTTT. Translated: CASSARQARDTDTQYF.

This clonotype was counted at least ten times. V is TRBV20-1 and J is TRBJ2-7; 8 bases are a match to TRBD2. Germline lookup yields CDR1 DFQATT and CDR2 SNEGSKA (reference sequence). The CDR3 is 14 residues long. J lost 4 bases, V lost 6 bases, and 11 bases had no gene match. In DNA, the CDR3 is TGCAGTGCGCGAGAACTGGCGGGAGGTTACGAGCAGTACTTC. Protein: CSARELAGGYEQYF.

This clonotype was seen repeatedly, ten times or more. This chain uses TRBV20-1 with TRBJ2-3; 13 positions agree with TRBD2. Germline V gives CDR1 DFQATT, CDR2 SNEGSKA (reference sequence). CDR3 length: 16 residues. Losses at the gene ends were 4 bases for V and 4 bases for J; bases not matched to a gene: 8. The CDR3 DNA reads as TGCAGTGCTAAGCTCCCGGGACTAGCGGGACCAGATACGCAGTATTTT. Protein product: CSAKLPGLAGPDTQYF.

The genes are TRBV12-3 or TRBV12-4 and TRBJ1-5; D perhaps matches TRBD1 (6 bases). The CDR3 has 13 residues. V was cut by 6 bases and J by 4 bases, with 10 bases left in between. CDR3 sequence (DNA): TGTGCCAGCAGGCCTACAGGGAATCAGCCCCAGCATTTT. It specifies CASRPTGNQPQHF.

As regards this clonotype: A junction end diverges from the germline sequence, so it may reflect a read error. J is TRBJ2-2 and V is TRBV13; D is unclear. Germline CDR1 PRHDT, CDR2 FYEKMQ (reference sequence). The CDR3 sequence is 13 residues long. The CDR3: CARSFHLTRELFF. The CDR3, as DNA: TGTGCCAGAAGCTTCCACCTCACCAGGGAGCTGTTTTTT.

This clonotype has at least ten counts. The V gene is TRBV6-6, the J gene TRBJ2-5; 8 bases agree with TRBD2. This CDR3 contains 18 residues. Germline V CDR1 and CDR2: MNHNY, SVGAGI (reference sequence). Trimming at V came to 0 bases and at J to 1 base, leaving 10 bases not matched to a gene. In nucleotides, the CDR3 is TGTGCCAGCAGTTACTCGCCGGAGCGGGAGATAGGCCAAGAGACCCAGTACTTC. This gives the protein CASSYSPEREIGQETQYF.

This clonotype was recorded at least ten times. The chain combines TRBV20-1 with TRBJ2-7; 10 bases agree with TRBD2. Germline V gene sequence: CDR1 DFQATT, CDR2 SNEGSKA (reference sequence). V was pared by 5 bases and J by 4 bases, with 11 bases of the junction left unmatched. The CDR3 has 15 residues. The CDR3 DNA reads TGCAGTGCTCCCCGGAATCTAGCGGGAGCTTACGAGCAGTACTTC. Encoded protein: CSAPRNLAGAYEQYF.

This clonotype has a count of ten or more. The V call is TRBV28, the J call TRBJ2-7; TRBD1 matches at 9 bases. The CDR3 totals 14 residues. CDR1 and CDR2 (germline): MDHEN, SYDVKM. V gave up 3 bases and J gave up 6 bases; unmatched junction bases: 6. In DNA, the CDR3 is TGTGCCAGCAGTTTTTTTGGGACAGGGCTCGAGCAGTACTTC. It encodes CASSFFGTGLEQYF.

This clonotype was counted ten times or more. The genes are TRBV10-1 and TRBJ2-1; D perhaps matches TRBD1 (6 bases). Germline CDR1 reads WNHNN; CDR2 reads SYGVQD (reference sequence). There are 14 residues in the CDR3. V shed 0 bases and J shed 6 bases, with 9 bases lying between them. This chain's CDR3 is CASSESIQGNEQFF. Written as DNA, the CDR3 is TGCGCCAGCAGTGAGTCGATACAGGGCAATGAGCAGTTCTTC.

This chain connects TRBV5-1 to TRBJ2-7, with unresolved D. Trimming shortened V by 0 bases and J by 0 bases, and 16 bases separated the two germline ends. Germline V gives CDR1 SGHRS, CDR2 YFSETQ. This CDR3 has 17 residues. Written as DNA, the CDR3 is TGCGCCAGCAGCTTGGAGGCCGGGCGGCGACTCTCCTACGAGCAGTACTTC. Its protein product is CASSLEAGRRLSYEQYF.

This clonotype was counted ten times or more. The chain links TRBV28 to TRBJ2-2; 14 bases are a match to TRBD2. Germline V gives CDR1 MDHEN, CDR2 SYDVKM. V dropped 5 bases and J dropped 4; count of bases not matched to a gene: 9. This CDR3 has 18 residues. As DNA, the CDR3 is TGTGCCAGCAGTACAAGACTAGCGGGAGGGAGAATCACCGGGGAGCTGTTTTTT. The encoded protein is CASSTRLAGGRITGELFF.

A few counts support this clonotype. The genes are TRBV20-1 and TRBJ2-5, with D possibly TRBD1 on 6 matching bases. Germline V gene sequence: CDR1 DFQATT, CDR2 SNEGSKA (reference sequence). V shed 5 bases and J shed 5 bases, with 15 bases lying between them. This CDR3 comprises 13 residues. The DNA for the CDR3 is TGCAGTGCTCTGGAGACAAGGGGGGAGACCCAGTACTTC. Residues: CSALETRGETQYF.

This clonotype was detected ten times or more. This chain uses TRBV5-1 with TRBJ1-5; TRBD1 aligns across 10 bases. The V gene's germline CDR1 is SGHRS and CDR2 YFSETQ. The CDR3 is 14 residues long. J lost 4 bases, V lost 3 bases, and 1 base had no gene match. CDR3: CASSWGQGNQPQHF. The CDR3 region has the DNA TGCGCCAGCAGCTGGGGACAGGGGAATCAGCCCCAGCATTTT.